The sequence of this T cell receptor (beta chain) was determined in a study of T cells after yellow fever vaccination. Study as a whole: Libraries from low-cell-number fractions were prepared with the SMART-Seq v4 Ultra Low Input RNA kit.

This clonotype was counted ten times or more. Antigen unknown. Overall study findings and caveats: A weaker secondary response peaked on day 5, the primary on day 15. Boosting was followed by the reappearance of most primary-vaccination clones (approximately 95% CD4, 85% to 90% CD8).

The authors made TCR cDNA by 5'RACE template switching, adding a universal primer site and UMIs. MiXCR, run by TCRdb on the 5' RACE reads, gives a single entry per CDR3 protein. The sample lists about 300,000 distinct CDR3 sequences; 6.5% to 8.5% were seen once. This CDR3 region has 14 residues. Germline CDR1 reads LGHNA; CDR2 reads YNFKEQ. V was pared by 6 bases and J by 1 base, with 0 bases of the junction left unmatched. The source was PBMCs, collected approximately 40 days after the first yellow fever vaccination. The rearrangement links TRBV4-2 to TRBJ2-2; 9 nucleotides agree with TRBD2. This receptor was taken from a man between 18 and 35 years old who received the YFV17D yellow fever vaccine. The CDR3 reads CASRLAGNTGELFF. CDR3 coding DNA: TGTGCCAGCAGACTAGCGGGGAACACCGGGGAGCTGTTTTTT.